The TCR beta chain described here comes from a study of blood T cell repertoires in COVID-19. On the study more broadly: From T cells, B-cell-depleted T cells, or PBMCs came the material, which was cDNA or gDNA.

The J segment lost 9 bases and the V segment lost 4 bases, leaving 9 bases of the junction unmatched. The V gene's germline CDR1 is SGHVS and CDR2 FQNEAQ. The CDR3 is 15 amino acids. The authors' processing: Amplification of reference gene primers provided the estimated nucleated cell counts. Sequencing used immunoSEQ multiplex PCR; TCRdb keeps in-frame clones, though not all of them. V, J and clone size reflect that table, while D and trimming were determined from the DNA. The data hold nearly 350,000 clones, with around 83% observed a single time. This clonotype was sampled from a man aged 30 to 45 with active or convalescent COVID-19. Sequenced sample: peripheral blood. The V call is TRBV7-8, the J call TRBJ2-1; 10 bases are a match to TRBD1. This chain's CDR3 is CASSSRGTGVAEQFF. DNA for the CDR3: TGTGCCAGCAGCTCAAGAGGGACAGGGGTTGCTGAGCAGTTCTTC.